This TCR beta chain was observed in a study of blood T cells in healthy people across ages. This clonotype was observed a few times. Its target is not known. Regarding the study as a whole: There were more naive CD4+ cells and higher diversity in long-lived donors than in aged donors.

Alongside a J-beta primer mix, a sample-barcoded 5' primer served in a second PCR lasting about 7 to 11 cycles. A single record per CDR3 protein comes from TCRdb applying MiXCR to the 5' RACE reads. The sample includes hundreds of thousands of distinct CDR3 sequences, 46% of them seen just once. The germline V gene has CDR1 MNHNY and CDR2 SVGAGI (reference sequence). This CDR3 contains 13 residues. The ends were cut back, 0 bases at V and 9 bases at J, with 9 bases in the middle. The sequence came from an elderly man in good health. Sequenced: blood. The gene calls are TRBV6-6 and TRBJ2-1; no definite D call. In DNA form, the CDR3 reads TGTGCCAGCAGTTACTCCTCCCCGCCTGAGCAGTTCTTC. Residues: CASSYSSPPEQFF.